This T cell receptor beta chain was captured in a study of immune cell composition in non-small cell lung cancer. To note about this clone: Its cognate antigen is unknown.

Trimming pared 8 bases from V and 3 bases from J, leaving 13 bases between. The length of the CDR3 is 13 residues. The germline gives CDR1 MNHEY, CDR2 SMNVEV (reference sequence). TCRdb keeps only in-frame clones here, not all; method: immunoSEQ multiplex PCR. The sample has around 6,000 clones, about 77% seen once. Study observations and caveats: Clones >0.5% enriched in tumour were rarer in adenocarcinoma (about 35%) than squamous (75%). Lung adenocarcinomas had lower top 10 clone scores and clonality than squamous tumours. TIL tumour reactivity correlated with maximal tumour-associated clone frequency in adenocarcinoma.

The rearrangement uses TRBV27 and TRBJ1-1; tentatively, D is TRBD1 (6 bases). The clonotype comes from a human donor with non-small cell lung cancer. The source material was lung tumor tissue. The CDR3 nucleotides read TGTGCCAGCTCCGTGGCAGGGGACACTGAAGCTTTCTTT. This codes for CASSVAGDTEAFF.